This T cell receptor beta chain was recovered during a study of spatial heterogeneity in lung cancer. Deletions cut 1 base from V and 1 base from J, with 15 bases between. The CDR3 is 17 residues long. The germline V gene has CDR1 MGHRA and CDR2 YSYEKL. Unique molecular identifiers tagged every individual TCR cDNA molecule. TCRdb re-called the 5' RACE reads through MiXCR, storing one row per CDR3 protein. The data show tens of thousands of distinct CDR3 sequences, with over 5.5% seen just once and roughly 3% held by the top ten. Time point indicated: sample taken at primary tumor resection. Without sorting, whole RNA was sequenced from tumor, nontumor lung or frozen PBMC. This clonotype has a count of ten or more.

The starting material was PBMCs, obtained at surgery. The chain carries TRBV4-1 and TRBJ2-3, with a possible D match to TRBD2 (6 bases). The receptor's source is a female donor with early-stage non-small cell lung cancer. CDR3 nucleotides: TGCGCCAGCAGCCAAGGTCTATCGGGACTCCGCACAGATACGCAGTATTTT. Translated, it gives CASSQGLSGLRTDTQYF.